Listed below are T cell receptor beta chains from one sample, sequenced in a study of blood T cell repertoires in COVID-19. Only in-frame clones appear in the TCRdb table, and some are missing; sequencing was by immunoSEQ multiplex PCR. Of 60,000 or so clones in the sample, 70% to 85% are singletons; the top ten hold about 3.4%. The sequenced sample consisted of peripheral blood. These receptors were obtained from a man aged 60-69 years with acute or convalescent COVID-19. Both conserved end residues are part of each CDR3. A D gene is named only where the DNA matches it firmly. Clone size is stated in some rows and not others, as once, few, many or a class when expanded.

>-|-|TRBJ1-5|TRBV5-1|14
TGCGCCAGCAGCCCGGACAGATCAAATCAGCCCCAGCATTTT
CASSPDRSNQPQHF
>TRBD2|-|TRBJ2-3|TRBV2|17
TGTGCCAGCGCCACTAGCGGGGGCCGTACAAACGGAGATACGCAGTATTTT
CASATSGGRTNGDTQYF
>-|-|TRBJ2-3|TRBV19|14
TGTGCCAGTAGTGAAGGGCTAGCGCCAGATACGCAGTATTTT
CASSEGLAPDTQYF
>TRBD2|-|TRBJ2-1|TRBV7-3|15
TGTGCCAGCAGCCGAGGGAGCGGGGGGTACAATGAGCAGTTCTTC
CASSRGSGGYNEQFF
>-|few|TRBJ1-2|TRBV19|12
TGTGCCAGTAGTAACAGGGACTATGGCTACACCTTC
CASSNRDYGYTF
>-|-|TRBJ2-6|TRBV24-1|16
TGTGCCACCAGTGATGGGTCGGGATCTGGGGCCAACGTCCTGACTTTC
CATSDGSGSGANVLTF
>-|-|TRBJ1-2|TRBV15|15
TGTGCCACCAGCGGAAGAACAGGGATACCTCAAGGCTACACCTTC
CATSGRTGIPQGYTF
>-|-|TRBJ2-2|TRBV7-2|17
TGTGCCAGCAGCTTCCGGGTTGCGGGTACCAACACCGGGGAGCTGTTTTTT
CASSFRVAGTNTGELFF
>TRBD2|-|TRBJ2-3|TRBV9|17
TGTGCCAGCAGCGTAGATTTCACTAGCGGGGGGGCAGATACGCAGTATTTT
CASSVDFTSGGADTQYF
>TRBD1|-|TRBJ1-1|TRBV10-3|13
TGTGCCTCCCGACAGGGAGAGGGGACTGAAGCTTTCTTT
CASRQGEGTEAFF
>TRBD2|once|TRBJ2-5|TRBV5-4|18
TGTGCCAGCAGCCCCCTCCCGACTAGCGGGGGCCTCCCTGAGACCCAGTACTTC
CASSPLPTSGGLPETQYF
>TRBD2|-|TRBJ2-2|TRBV7-6|17
TGTGCCAGCAGCTTAGGCGCCGGGGGGTTCGGAACCGGGGAGCTGTTTTTT
CASSLGAGGFGTGELFF
>-|-|TRBJ2-5|TRBV24-1|13
TGTGCCACCACCCTAGACGGGATGGAGACCCAGTACTTC
CATTLDGMETQYF
>-|few|TRBJ2-1|TRBV5-1|15
TGCGCCAGCAGCTTGGGGTCACCTACCTACAATGAGCAGTTCTTC
CASSLGSPTYNEQFF
>TRBD2|-|TRBJ2-1|TRBV5-5|15
TGTGCCAGCAGCTTGCATTCGCGGGGGGTGAATGAGCAGTTCTTC
CASSLHSRGVNEQFF
>-|once|TRBJ2-3|TRBV11-2|14
TGTGCCAGCAGCTTGGGCCTTAGCACAGATACGCAGTATTTT
CASSLGLSTDTQYF
>TRBD1|-|TRBJ2-5|TRBV6-5|14
TGTGCCAGCACCAGGACAGGGGGGCAAGAGACCCAGTACTTC
CASTRTGGQETQYF
>TRBD1|-|TRBJ1-2|TRBV5-4|16
TGTGCCAGCAGATTGGGGGGACAGGGAGGAAACTATGGCTACACCTTC
CASRLGGQGGNYGYTF
>TRBD1|-|TRBJ1-2|TRBV10-3|14
TGTGCCATCAGTCAAGGGACAGGGAAGTATGGCTACACCTTC
CAISQGTGKYGYTF
>-|-|TRBJ1-2|TRBV5-5|16
TGTGCCAGCAGCTTGGCCAATCCCCAGACAGACTATGGCTACACCTTC
CASSLANPQTDYGYTF
>-|-|TRBJ1-5|TRBV27|12
TGTGCCAGCAGTTTAAGGGGGGGGCCCCAGCATTTT
CASSLRGGPQHF
>TRBD2|-|TRBJ2-5|TRBV5-1|16
TGCGCCAGCAGCTGGGGGGGCGGGGGGCTCCAAGAGACCCAGTACTTC
CASSWGGGGLQETQYF
>-|-|TRBJ2-7|TRBV7-2|14
TGTGCCAGCAGCTTAGGCAGGGCCTCCTACGAGCAGTACTTC
CASSLGRASYEQYF
>-|few|TRBJ1-4|TRBV6-1|15
TGTGCCAGCAGTGAAATGAGTGCAACTAATGAAAAACTGTTTTTT
CASSEMSATNEKLFF